The rows below give T cell receptor beta chains drawn from one sample of a study of CD8 T cells in Susac syndrome. In TCRdb, the immunoSEQ multiplex PCR reads were re-called with MiXCR into one record per CDR3 protein. The data show roughly 60,000 distinct CDR3 sequences, with just over 90% seen just once and 0.2% held by the top ten. Sequencing input: CD8+ T cells from PBMCs. The receptors derive from a human donor in good health. The CDR3 runs from the conserved cysteine through the conserved F or W. The D gene is left open where the match is weak. For some rows the clone size is stated as once, few or many, or as a class when expanded; others skip it.

DNA: TGCGCCAGCAGCCTCCGGGGACAGGGGTCACCCTCCCGGCGTCCCACCGTCCCATTCTATGGCTACACCTTC
CDR3: CASSLRGQGSPSRRPTVPFYGYTF
J: TRBJ1-2
V: TRBV4-1
D: TRBD1
size: .

DNA: TGTGCCAGCAGCTTAGCCCCCCCCGGGGAGCTGTTTTTT
CDR3: CASSLAPPGELFF
J: TRBJ2-2
V: TRBV11-1
D: .
size: once

DNA: TGTGCCAGTGTCTCGGACAGCACTTTCAGTGAGCAGTTCTTC
CDR3: CASVSDSTFSEQFF
J: TRBJ2-1
V: TRBV13
D: .
size: .

DNA: TGTGCCAGCAGTTTCCGGCTCGAGCAGTACTTC
CDR3: CASSFRLEQYF
J: TRBJ2-7
V: TRBV28
D: .
size: .

DNA: TGTGCCACCAGCAGTACCGGGACAGCTGAAGAGACCCAGTACTTC
CDR3: CATSSTGTAEETQYF
J: TRBJ2-5
V: TRBV15
D: TRBD1
size: few

DNA: TGCGCCAGCAGCCAAGATTCCATGGCTAGCGGGCTTGAGACCCAGTACTTC
CDR3: CASSQDSMASGLETQYF
J: TRBJ2-5
V: TRBV4-3
D: TRBD2
size: .

DNA: TGTGCCAGCAGCTTATCGGTGGTTGGAGACACCGGGGAGCTGTTTTTT
CDR3: CASSLSVVGDTGELFF
J: TRBJ2-2
V: TRBV7-9
D: .
size: .

DNA: TGTGCCAGTGCGCCAGGGACAGGGCCCTACGAGCAGTACTTC
CDR3: CASAPGTGPYEQYF
J: TRBJ2-7
V: TRBV19
D: TRBD1
size: .

DNA: TGTGCCAGCAGTCCGGGAGACACTGAAGCTTTCTTT
CDR3: CASSPGDTEAFF
J: TRBJ1-1
V: TRBV7-9
D: .
size: .

DNA: TGTGCCAGCAGCCCACCCGGGGATCAGCCCCAGCATTTT
CDR3: CASSPPGDQPQHF
J: TRBJ1-5
V: TRBV7-9
D: .
size: .

DNA: TGTGCCAGCAGTGCCGACAGGGAAAGCGGGGAGCTGTTTTTT
CDR3: CASSADRESGELFF
J: TRBJ2-2
V: TRBV25-1
D: TRBD1
size: .

DNA: TGTGCCAGCAGTCTGACTTCAGGGGTGGCGGGGGAGCAGTACTTC
CDR3: CASSLTSGVAGEQYF
J: TRBJ2-7
V: TRBV6-5
D: .
size: .

DNA: TGTGCCAGTACCCGATTGGGGGGGATGAACACTGAAGCTTTCTTT
CDR3: CASTRLGGMNTEAFF
J: TRBJ1-1
V: TRBV19
D: .
size: .

DNA: TGTGCCAGCGGGGAGGATACGGATAATTCACCCCTCCACTTT
CDR3: CASGEDTDNSPLHF
J: TRBJ1-6
V: TRBV28
D: .
size: .

DNA: TGCAGCGTTGAAAGGGGGGCGACCAACGCCCACTATGGCTACACCTTC
CDR3: CSVERGATNAHYGYTF
J: TRBJ1-2
V: TRBV29-1
D: .
size: .

DNA: TGTGCCAGCAGCTTAGGGCCGGGGACAGGGAATAGCCAGCCCCAGCATTTT
CDR3: CASSLGPGTGNSQPQHF
J: TRBJ1-5
V: TRBV7-6
D: TRBD1
size: .

DNA: TGCGCCAGCAGCCCAATAGGACAGGGAGTCACCTACGAGCAGTACTTC
CDR3: CASSPIGQGVTYEQYF
J: TRBJ2-7
V: TRBV5-1
D: TRBD1
size: .

DNA: TGTGCCAGCAGCTTAAACCCGGACGGAGCCTCCTACGAGCAGTACTTC
CDR3: CASSLNPDGASYEQYF
J: TRBJ2-7
V: TRBV7-6
D: .
size: .

DNA: TGTGCCCCTTTTCCGGGGACGGTGAACACTGAAGCTTTCTTT
CDR3: CAPFPGTVNTEAFF
J: TRBJ1-1
V: TRBV7-9
D: .
size: .

DNA: TGCGCCAGCAGCTTGGTTCTGGGAGTCAATGAGCAGTTCTTC
CDR3: CASSLVLGVNEQFF
J: TRBJ2-1
V: TRBV5-1
D: .
size: once

DNA: TGTGCCACCAGCAGAGATTGGGCTAGCGGGGACTCATTGCGGCAGTACTTC
CDR3: CATSRDWASGDSLRQYF
J: TRBJ2-7
V: TRBV15
D: TRBD2
size: .

DNA: TGTGCCAGCAGTTTTATGGGTAATTCACCCCTCCACTTT
CDR3: CASSFMGNSPLHF
J: TRBJ1-6
V: TRBV27
D: .
size: .

DNA: TGTGCCAGCAGCTTACCCCCCCTCCTCAACAGGGGATCGGGCACTGAAGCTTTCTTT
CDR3: CASSLPPLLNRGSGTEAFF
J: TRBJ1-1
V: TRBV7-2
D: TRBD1
size: .

DNA: TGTGCCACCAGCCCCCGCCGGGAATCCTACGAGCAGTACTTC
CDR3: CATSPRRESYEQYF
J: TRBJ2-7
V: TRBV15
D: .
size: few

DNA: TGTGCCAGCAGTCCTAGCTCTGGGGCCAACGTCCTGACTTTC
CDR3: CASSPSSGANVLTF
J: TRBJ2-6
V: TRBV27
D: .
size: few

DNA: TGTGCCAGCAGCCCCCTTGGGACTAGCGATTATAAAGCAGATACGCAGTATTTT
CDR3: CASSPLGTSDYKADTQYF
J: TRBJ2-3
V: TRBV5-4
D: TRBD2
size: once

DNA: TGTGCCAGCAGCGGCGCCGGAGGGGGACACGAGCAGTACTTC
CDR3: CASSGAGGGHEQYF
J: TRBJ2-7
V: TRBV9
D: .
size: .

DNA: TGTGCCAGCAGCCCCAGTAGCGGGGGCCGGGGAGATACGCAGTATTTT
CDR3: CASSPSSGGRGDTQYF
J: TRBJ2-3
V: TRBV9
D: TRBD2
size: .

DNA: TGTGCCAGCAGTATACTACGGGACAGGGCGAACACCGGGGAGCTGTTTTTT
CDR3: CASSILRDRANTGELFF
J: TRBJ2-2
V: TRBV2
D: TRBD1
size: .

DNA: TGTGCCAGCAGCAGGGGAGCCCGACCCGAGAAGTCCGGGGAGCTGTTTTTT
CDR3: CASSRGARPEKSGELFF
J: TRBJ2-2
V: TRBV21-1
D: .
size: .

DNA: TGTGCCAGCAGTTTAGGGGCAGGGGAGATCTACGAGCAGTACTTC
CDR3: CASSLGAGEIYEQYF
J: TRBJ2-7
V: TRBV12-3/TRBV12-4
D: .
size: .

DNA: TGTGCCAGCAGCCAAGATCCGGCCCTCACAGAATGGAACACCGGGGAGCTGTTTTTT
CDR3: CASSQDPALTEWNTGELFF
J: TRBJ2-2
V: TRBV4-2
D: .
size: .

DNA: TGTGCCAGCAGCGTAAGGGGGACAGGGGAAGTGGCCGGGGAGCTGTTTTTT
CDR3: CASSVRGTGEVAGELFF
J: TRBJ2-2
V: TRBV9
D: TRBD1
size: .

DNA: TGTGCCAGCAGTTACTTGCTCCCGGGACAGGGCGGGACTGAAGCTTTCTTT
CDR3: CASSYLLPGQGGTEAFF
J: TRBJ1-1
V: TRBV6-5
D: TRBD1
size: .

DNA: TGTGCCAGCAGCTTGGGGCAGGGGAGCTACGAGCAGTACTTC
CDR3: CASSLGQGSYEQYF
J: TRBJ2-7
V: TRBV5-4
D: .
size: .

DNA: TGCAGCGTTGAGGCGGGGGGAAGTGAGCAGTTCTTC
CDR3: CSVEAGGSEQFF
J: TRBJ2-1
V: TRBV29-1
D: TRBD2
size: .

DNA: TGTGCCAGTACCAACATCCGGACAGGGCCCTACAATGAGCAGTTCTTC
CDR3: CASTNIRTGPYNEQFF
J: TRBJ2-1
V: TRBV19
D: TRBD1
size: .

DNA: TGTGCCAGCAGCTCTAGGGGGGCCAGCCCACCCTCTGGGGCCAACGTCCTGACTTTC
CDR3: CASSSRGASPPSGANVLTF
J: TRBJ2-6
V: TRBV5-5
D: .
size: .

DNA: TGTGCCAGCAGTGACTCTAGCGGCTCCTACAATGAGCAGTTCTTC
CDR3: CASSDSSGSYNEQFF
J: TRBJ2-1
V: TRBV6-4
D: .
size: .

DNA: TGTGCCAGCAGCTTAGGAGGGTTGGAGACCCAGTACTTC
CDR3: CASSLGGLETQYF
J: TRBJ2-5
V: TRBV7-9
D: .
size: .

DNA: TGTGCCAGCAGTGCCGGGACAGGGAGCTATGGCTACACCTTC
CDR3: CASSAGTGSYGYTF
J: TRBJ1-2
V: TRBV6-6
D: TRBD1
size: .

DNA: TGTGCCAGCAGTGAATTGAAGGACACCGGGGAGCTGTTTTTT
CDR3: CASSELKDTGELFF
J: TRBJ2-2
V: TRBV25-1
D: .
size: .

DNA: TGTGCCAGCAGTTTATCCGCGGGACCGAGTGACGAGCAGTACTTC
CDR3: CASSLSAGPSDEQYF
J: TRBJ2-7
V: TRBV27
D: .
size: few

DNA: TGTGCCAGTAGTTGGCAGGGGAATTCACCCCTCCACTTT
CDR3: CASSWQGNSPLHF
J: TRBJ1-6
V: TRBV19
D: .
size: .

DNA: TGCGCCAGCAGCCAGAAGACAGGGGGCGCGGGGCTGGGTGAAAAACTGTTTTTT
CDR3: CASSQKTGGAGLGEKLFF
J: TRBJ1-4
V: TRBV4-1
D: TRBD1
size: .

DNA: TGTGCCAGCAGGAAAGAAGGGGTGCGACCGAACACTGAAGCTTTCTTT
CDR3: CASRKEGVRPNTEAFF
J: TRBJ1-1
V: TRBV7-9
D: .
size: .

DNA: TGCGCCAGCAGCCAAGTTGAGGGACCACGGAACACTGAAGCTTTCTTT
CDR3: CASSQVEGPRNTEAFF
J: TRBJ1-1
V: TRBV4-1
D: .
size: once

DNA: TGTGCCAGTAGTATTAAGGGGCAGGCCTCGGGGGAGCAGTACTTC
CDR3: CASSIKGQASGEQYF
J: TRBJ2-7
V: TRBV19
D: .
size: .

DNA: TGTGCCAGCCACAGCGGGGGGGCTGGGGAGCAGTTCTTC
CDR3: CASHSGGAGEQFF
J: TRBJ2-1
V: TRBV6-5
D: TRBD2
size: .

DNA: TGTGCCAGCAGCTTTGGTGGCGACGACTATGGCTACACCTTC
CDR3: CASSFGGDDYGYTF
J: TRBJ1-2
V: TRBV7-2
D: .
size: .

DNA: TGTGCCAGCAGATTACCGTCGGACGGATGGAACACTGAAGCTTTCTTT
CDR3: CASRLPSDGWNTEAFF
J: TRBJ1-1
V: TRBV12-3/TRBV12-4
D: .
size: .

DNA: TGTGCCAGCAGTCGACTTACCGGGCCCGGGGATGAGCAGTTCTTC
CDR3: CASSRLTGPGDEQFF
J: TRBJ2-1
V: TRBV27
D: .
size: .

DNA: TGTGCCAGCAGCCTGGTAACGAACACCGGGGAGCTGTTTTTT
CDR3: CASSLVTNTGELFF
J: TRBJ2-2
V: TRBV11-2
D: .
size: .

DNA: TGTGCCAGCAGTTACGCAGGACAGGGGGAGCTGTTTTTT
CDR3: CASSYAGQGELFF
J: TRBJ2-2
V: TRBV6-6
D: .
size: .